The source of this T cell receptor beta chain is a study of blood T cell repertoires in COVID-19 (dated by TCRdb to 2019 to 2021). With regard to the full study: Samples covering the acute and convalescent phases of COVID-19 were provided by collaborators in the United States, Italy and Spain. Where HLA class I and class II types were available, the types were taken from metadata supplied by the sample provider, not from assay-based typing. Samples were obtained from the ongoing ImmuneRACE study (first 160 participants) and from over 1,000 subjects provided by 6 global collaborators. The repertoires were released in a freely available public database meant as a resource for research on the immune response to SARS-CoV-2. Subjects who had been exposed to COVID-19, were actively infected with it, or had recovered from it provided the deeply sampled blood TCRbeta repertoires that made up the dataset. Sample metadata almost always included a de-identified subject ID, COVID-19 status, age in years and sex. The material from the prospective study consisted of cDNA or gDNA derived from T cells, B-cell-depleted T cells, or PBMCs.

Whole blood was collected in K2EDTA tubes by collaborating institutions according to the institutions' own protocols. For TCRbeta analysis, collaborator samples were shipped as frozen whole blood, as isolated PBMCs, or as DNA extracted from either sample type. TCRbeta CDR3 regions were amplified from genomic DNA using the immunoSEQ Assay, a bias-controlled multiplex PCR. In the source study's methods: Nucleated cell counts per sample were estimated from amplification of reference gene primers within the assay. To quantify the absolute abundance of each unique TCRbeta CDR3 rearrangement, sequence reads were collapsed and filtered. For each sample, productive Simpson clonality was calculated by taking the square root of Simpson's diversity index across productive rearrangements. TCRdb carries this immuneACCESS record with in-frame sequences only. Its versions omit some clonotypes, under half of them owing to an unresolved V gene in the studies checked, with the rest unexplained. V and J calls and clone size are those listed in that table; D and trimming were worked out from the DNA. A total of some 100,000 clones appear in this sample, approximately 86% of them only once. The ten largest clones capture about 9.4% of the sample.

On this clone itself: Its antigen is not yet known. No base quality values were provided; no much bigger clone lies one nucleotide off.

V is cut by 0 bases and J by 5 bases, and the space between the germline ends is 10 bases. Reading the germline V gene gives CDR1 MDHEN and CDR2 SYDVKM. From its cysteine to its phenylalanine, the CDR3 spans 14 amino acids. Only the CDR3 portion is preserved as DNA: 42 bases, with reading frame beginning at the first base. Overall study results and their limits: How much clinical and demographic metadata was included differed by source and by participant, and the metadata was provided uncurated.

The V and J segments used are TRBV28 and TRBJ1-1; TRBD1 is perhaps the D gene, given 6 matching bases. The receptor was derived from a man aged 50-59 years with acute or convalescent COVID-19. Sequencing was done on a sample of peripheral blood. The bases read TGTGCCAGCAGTTTATGGGGGGCGACGACTGAAGCTTTCTTT. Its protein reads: CASSLWGATTEAFF.